Following are 23 T cell receptor beta chains from one sample sequenced in a study of T cell repertoires in cytomegalovirus infection (dated by TCRdb to between 2017 and 2020). Instrument used: Illumina HiSeq 1500. TCRdb itself trimmed the public reads at Q25 with fastp, ran MiXCR and retained productive beta chains. CDR3 protein sequences are deduplicated, and each keeps its most common genes and DNA. This sample lists around 500,000 distinct CDR3 sequences; 40% to 50% were detected once. Together, the top ten hold about 39% of the sample. The sample's treatment or condition label is to be understood as: in vitro stimulation with specific CMV peptide epitopes to enrich CMV-specific T cells. No antigen is known for these receptors. The material was cultured PBMCs, obtained from culture after CMV antigen stimulation. The source is a human donor in good health (CMV status not recorded). Some clones in this sample may be carry-over from other donors' samples.

The chain couples TRBV7-2 to TRBJ2-1, with 14 bases identical to TRBD2. The ends lost 4 bases at V and 7 bases at J; junction bases unmatched: 15. This CDR3 is 19 amino acids long. Germline-derived CDR1 and CDR2 are SGHTA and FQGNSA. The CDR3 region is CASSSALGLAGATWNEQFF. As DNA, the CDR3 is TGTGCCAGCAGCTCCGCCTTGGGACTAGCGGGAGCCACCTGGAATGAGCAGTTCTTC.

This clonotype has ten or more counts. The chain links TRBV7-2 to TRBJ2-7; 10 bases line up with TRBD1. The CDR3 is 15 amino acids. V was clipped by 5 bases and J by 3 bases; unmatched bases: 7. The germline V gene encodes CDR1 SGHTA and CDR2 FQGNSA. In nucleotides, the CDR3 is TGTGCCAGCAGCCGCGGGGGGACAGGGGACTACGAGCAGTACTTC. It codes for CASSRGGTGDYEQYF.

In this sample, this clonotype turned up a few times. The chain recombines TRBV18 with TRBJ2-3, with TRBD1 matching over 9 bases. The germline CDR1 and CDR2 sequences are KGHSH and LQKENI. V gave up 4 bases and J gave up 5 bases; unmatched junction bases: 1. This CDR3 has 13 residues. For the CDR3, the DNA is TGTGCCAGCTCACGGACAGGGGTAGATACGCAGTATTTT. Protein: CASSRTGVDTQYF.

The chain links TRBV11-2 to TRBJ2-1; 7 bases map to TRBD2. The length of the CDR3 is 15 residues. The germline gives CDR1 SGHAT, CDR2 FQNNGV. V lost 4 bases to trimming and J lost 7 bases; unmatched junction nucleotides: 10. In DNA form, the CDR3 reads TGTGCCAGCAGCTCAAGACGTCGGGGGGTTAATGAGCAGTTCTTC. This gives the protein CASSSRRRGVNEQFF. Full variable domain (missing parts from reference TRBV11-2 and TRBJ2-1): EAGVAQSPRYKIIEKRQSVAFWCNPISGHATLYWYQQILGQGPKLLIQFQNNGVVDDSQLPKDRFSAERLKGVDSTLKIQPAKLEDSAVYLCASSSRRRGVNEQFFGPGTRLTVL.

In its sample, this clonotype was seen a few times. The chain is built from TRBV4-2 and TRBJ2-2; TRBD2 matches 10 bases. J gave up 2 bases and V 2 bases, and 5 bases lay outside the gene matches. Germline V gives CDR1 LGHNA, CDR2 YNFKEQ. CDR3 length equals 17 residues. The CDR3 is CASSQQLAGINTGELFF. The CDR3 nucleotides are TGTGCCAGCAGCCAACAACTAGCGGGGATAAACACCGGGGAGCTGTTTTTT.

This chain uses TRBV6-2 or TRBV6-3 with TRBJ2-7; D remains unclear. CDR1 is MNHEY and CDR2 is SVGEGT in the germline V gene. Trimming shortened V by 6 bases and J by 2 bases, and 20 bases separated the two germline ends. This CDR3 contains 16 residues. CDR3 in amino acids: CASSADARVQTYEQYF. CDR3 bases: TGTGCCAGCAGCGCGGACGCACGGGTCCAAACCTACGAGCAGTACTTC.

The chain has TRBV4-1 and TRBJ2-5; D might be TRBD2 (6 bases). The germline V gene encodes CDR1 MGHRA and CDR2 YSYEKL. The CDR3 is 15 residues long. The V and J ends lost 5 bases and 5 bases respectively, with 18 bases between them. The CDR3 sequence: CASSYSPGSGETQYF. CDR3 sequence (DNA): TGCGCCAGCAGCTACTCCCCCGGGAGTGGTGAGACCCAGTACTTC.

The V call is TRBV7-2, the J call TRBJ1-5; tentative D call: TRBD1 (6 bases). CDR1 is SGHTA and CDR2 is FQGNSA in the germline V gene. This CDR3 has 13 residues. The V and J ends lost 5 bases and 9 bases respectively, with 14 bases between them. The CDR3 loop is CASSQIGGAPQHF. CDR3 nucleotide sequence: TGTGCCAGCAGCCAGATAGGGGGGGCGCCCCAGCATTTT.

This clonotype was seen more than once but under ten times. The chain combines TRBV7-2 with TRBJ2-6; D remains unclear. Germline V gene sequence: CDR1 SGHTA, CDR2 FQGNSA. Deletions cut 6 bases from V and 1 base from J, with 10 bases between. The CDR3 is made up of 15 amino acids. The CDR3 sequence is CASRLLGSGANVLTF. The CDR3 nucleotides are TGTGCCAGCAGACTGTTGGGGTCTGGGGCCAACGTCCTGACTTTC.

This chain joins TRBV12-3 or TRBV12-4 and TRBJ1-3; D is ambiguous. The germline V and J ends were trimmed by 0 bases and 1 base, with 16 bases remaining between them. The CDR3 has 18 amino acids. As DNA, the CDR3 is TGTGCCAGCAGTTTAGCTGGGTGGGAACCGCGTTCTGGAAACACCATATATTTT. Protein sequence: CASSLAGWEPRSGNTIYF.

This clonotype was found a few times. For the CDR3, the DNA is TGTGCCAGCAGACCTCGGGGGGATTCACCCCTCCACTTT. This sequence encodes CASRPRGDSPLHF. The V and J genes are TRBV7-2 and TRBJ1-6; D possibly corresponds to TRBD1 (5 bases). Trimming removed 6 bases from V and 8 bases from J, with 11 bases in between. Germline V CDR1 and CDR2: SGHTA, FQGNSA. This CDR3 is built from 13 residues. Full variable domain (rest looked up from reference TRBV7-2 and TRBJ1-6): GAGVSQSPSNKVTEKGKDVELRCDPISGHTALYWYRQSLGQGLEFLIYFQGNSAPDKSGLPSDRFSAERTGGSVSTLTIQRTQQEDSAVYLCASRPRGDSPLHFGNGTRLTVT.

CDR3 loop: CSARGQGVPQETQYF. The DNA for the CDR3 is TGCAGTGCTAGAGGGCAAGGAGTGCCACAAGAGACCCAGTACTTC. V gene TRBV20-1 combines with J gene TRBJ2-5; no firm D call. Germline V gives CDR1 DFQATT, CDR2 SNEGSKA (reference sequence). With 1 base removed from V and 2 bases from J, the gap between germline ends came to 14 bases. The CDR3 loop spans 15 amino acids.

The J gene is TRBJ2-2, the V gene TRBV7-8; 11 nucleotides line up with TRBD1. V lost 5 bases, J lost 3 bases, and 5 bases stayed unmatched. Germline V gene sequence: CDR1 SGHVS, CDR2 FQNEAQ. This CDR3 has 16 residues. CDR3 protein: CASSKDRGLDTGELFF. CDR3 DNA sequence: TGTGCCAGCAGCAAGGACAGGGGGCTGGACACCGGGGAGCTGTTTTTT.

This sequence joins TRBV20-1 and TRBJ2-3; D is ambiguous. The CDR3 runs to 14 residues. Trimming shortened V by 3 bases and J by 0 bases, and 10 bases separated the two germline ends. CDR1 is DFQATT, CDR2 SNEGSKA, per germline (reference sequence). DNA for the CDR3: TGCAGTGCTAGGGCAGTTGATAGCACAGATACGCAGTATTTT. Its protein is CSARAVDSTDTQYF.

This chain links TRBV7-8 with TRBJ2-3, with 10 bases fitting TRBD1. Germline assignment: CDR1 SGHVS and CDR2 FQNEAQ. This CDR3 is 17 amino acids long. The V gene end was trimmed by 3 bases and the J gene end by 1 base; junction bases not matched to a gene: 7. The CDR3 is CASSFRDRGFGTDTQYF. The CDR3 coding sequence is TGTGCCAGCAGCTTCCGGGACAGGGGTTTTGGCACAGATACGCAGTATTTT.

This clonotype was picked up a small number of times. The chain joins TRBV27 to TRBJ2-3; D is ambiguous. The ends were cut back, 5 bases at V and 0 bases at J, with 12 bases in the middle. The CDR3 contains 15 residues. CDR1 MNHEY and CDR2 SMNVEV come from the germline V gene (reference sequence). CDR3 DNA sequence: TGTGCCAGCAGTCGAATGGCGGCTAGCACAGATACGCAGTATTTT. Its protein is CASSRMAASTDTQYF.

This chain connects TRBV7-2 to TRBJ2-5; D possibly uses TRBD1 or TRBD2 (5 bases each). Trimming removed 5 bases at V and 7 bases at J, with 14 bases between. Germline CDR1 SGHTA, CDR2 FQGNSA. The CDR3 has 13 amino acids. CDR3 DNA sequence: TGTGCCAGCAGCCCTTCCGGGGCCGTGACCCAGTACTTC. It encodes CASSPSGAVTQYF.

The genes are TRBV7-6 and TRBJ1-5, with a tentative D call TRBD1 (6 bases). This CDR3 region has 18 residues. Trimming pared 5 bases from V and 0 bases from J, leaving 20 bases between. Germline V gene lookup returns CDR1 SGHVS and CDR2 FNYEAQ. The CDR3 spells CASSLWSMTRGSNQPQHF. CDR3 in DNA: TGTGCCAGCAGCCTCTGGAGTATGACCAGGGGTAGCAATCAGCCCCAGCATTTT.

This clonotype was seen more than once but under ten times. This chain connects TRBV7-6 to TRBJ2-4; 12 bases are a match to TRBD2. With V trimmed by 3 bases and J by 1 base, 7 bases remained unmatched. The CDR3 consists of 18 residues. In germline, CDR1 is SGHVS, CDR2 FNYEAQ. The CDR3 DNA follows: TGTGCCAGCAGCTTCCCTAGCGGGAGGGCCCTTGCCAAAAACATTCAGTACTTC. Its translation: CASSFPSGRALAKNIQYF.

This chain links TRBV7-9 with TRBJ2-3; 7 bases fit TRBD1. CDR3 length: 15 amino acids. The junction had 6 bases not matched to a gene; V was cut back by 5 bases and J by 1 base. The germline V gene encodes CDR1 SEHNR and CDR2 FQNEAQ (reference sequence). The CDR3 region is CASSQRQGGTDTQYF. The CDR3 region has the DNA TGTGCCAGCAGCCAGCGACAGGGTGGCACAGATACGCAGTATTTT. Full variable domain (missing parts from reference TRBV7-9 and TRBJ2-3): DTGVSQNPRHKITKRGQNVTFRCDPISEHNRLYWYRQTLGQGPEFLTYFQNEAQLEKSRLLSDRFSAERPKGSFSTLEIQRTEQGDSAMYLCASSQRQGGTDTQYFGPGTRLTVL.

J is TRBJ2-2 and V is TRBV7-2; 10 bases are a match to TRBD2. The V gene's germline CDR1 is SGHTA and CDR2 FQGNSA. The CDR3 has 18 amino acids. Unmatched junction bases numbered 14, after V lost 5 bases and J lost 5 bases. The CDR3 DNA follows: TGTGCCAGCAGCCTCAAGTCCAGCGGGAGGGCCGTAACCGGGGAGCTGTTTTTT. This translates into CASSLKSSGRAVTGELFF.

V is TRBV27 and J is TRBJ1-2; tentatively, D is TRBD1 (6 bases). The germline gives CDR1 MNHEY, CDR2 SMNVEV (reference sequence). Deletions cut 8 bases from V and 4 bases from J, with 17 bases between. This CDR3 is 14 amino acids long. CDR3: CASAQGSAFYGYTF. CDR3 nucleotides: TGTGCCAGCGCGCAGGGGTCCGCTTTCTATGGCTACACCTTC.

This clonotype was recorded a few times. The chain employs TRBV4-1 and TRBJ2-3, with D possibly TRBD2 on 5 matching bases. Germline V gene data show CDR1 as MGHRA and CDR2 as YSYEKL. This CDR3 is 16 amino acids long. V was shortened by 3 bases and J by 0 bases, with 13 bases between the two germline ends. In nucleotides, the CDR3 is TGCGCCAGCAGCCATCCCAGGACTGCTAGCACAGATACGCAGTATTTT. Translated, it gives CASSHPRTASTDTQYF.